This T cell receptor beta chain derives from a study of blood T cells in healthy people across ages. Total RNA extraction produced at least 5 micrograms (per sample) for the study. Study results and caveats: The study lacked donor CMV status, which possibly confounded expanded clonotype changes. When one million T cells were used, diversity estimates were thought to be underestimates.

V lost 0 bases to trimming and J lost 2 bases; unmatched junction nucleotides: 7. This CDR3 region has 17 residues. Germline V gene lookup returns CDR1 SGHVS and CDR2 FQNEAQ. Details on this clonotype: Its antigen is currently unknown.

Next came a second PCR, run for about 6 to 11 cycles, which used a sample-barcoded 5' primer along with a J-beta primer mix. Each cDNA molecule was tagged by a template-switch adaptor with 12 random nucleotides. Via MiXCR, TCRdb re-called the 5' RACE reads, giving one row per CDR3 protein. The sample includes 500,000 to 600,000 distinct CDR3 sequences, roughly 29% seen only once; the top ten take less than 20%. V usage is TRBV7-8 and J usage is TRBJ2-5, with TRBD2 identical over 9 bases. The sample was blood. This clonotype was sampled from a woman in her seventies in good health. This chain's CDR3 is CASSLARGSGGQETQYF. The CDR3 DNA sequence: TGTGCCAGCAGCTTAGCCCGTGGTAGCGGGGGACAAGAGACCCAGTACTTC.